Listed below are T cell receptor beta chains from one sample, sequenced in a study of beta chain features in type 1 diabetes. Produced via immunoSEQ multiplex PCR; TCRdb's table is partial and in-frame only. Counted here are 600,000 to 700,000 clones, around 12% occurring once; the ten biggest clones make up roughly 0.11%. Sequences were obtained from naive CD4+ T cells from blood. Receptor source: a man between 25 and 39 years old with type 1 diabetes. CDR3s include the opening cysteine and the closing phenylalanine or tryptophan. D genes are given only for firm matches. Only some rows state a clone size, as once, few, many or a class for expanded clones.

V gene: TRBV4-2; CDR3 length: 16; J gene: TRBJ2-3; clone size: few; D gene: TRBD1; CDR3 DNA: TGTGCCAGCAGCCAAGAGGGACAGGGTGTCACAGATACGCAGTATTTT; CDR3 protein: CASSQEGQGVTDTQYF
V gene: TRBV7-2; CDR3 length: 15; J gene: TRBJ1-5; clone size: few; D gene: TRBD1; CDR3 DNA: TGTGCCAGCAGCCCCATGACAGGGGGCGGTCAGCCCCAGCATTTT; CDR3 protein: CASSPMTGGGQPQHF
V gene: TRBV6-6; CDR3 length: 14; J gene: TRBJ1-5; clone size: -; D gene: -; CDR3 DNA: TGTGCCAGCAGTCTGACAGATAGCAATCAGCCCCAGCATTTT; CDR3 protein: CASSLTDSNQPQHF
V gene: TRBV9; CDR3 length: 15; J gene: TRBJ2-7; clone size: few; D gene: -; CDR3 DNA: TGTGCCAGCAGCGTAGAGGCGGGGGCCTATTACGAGCAGTACTTC; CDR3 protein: CASSVEAGAYYEQYF
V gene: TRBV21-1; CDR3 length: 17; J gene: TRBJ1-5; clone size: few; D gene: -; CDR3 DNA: TGTGCCAGCAGCAAACCCAAGGCCAGGGGGCTCGATCAGCCCCAGCATTTT; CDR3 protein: CASSKPKARGLDQPQHF
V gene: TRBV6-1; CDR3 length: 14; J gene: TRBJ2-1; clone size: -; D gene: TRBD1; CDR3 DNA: TGTGCCAGCAGGCCGGGACAGATCTACAATGAGCAGTTCTTC; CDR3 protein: CASRPGQIYNEQFF
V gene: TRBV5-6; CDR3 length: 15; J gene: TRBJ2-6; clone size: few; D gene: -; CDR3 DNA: TGTGCCAGCAGCTTTCTGCACTCTGGGGCCAACGTCCTGACTTTC; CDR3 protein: CASSFLHSGANVLTF
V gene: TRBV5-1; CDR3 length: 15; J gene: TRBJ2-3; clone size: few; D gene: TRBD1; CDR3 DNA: TGCGCCAGCAGCTTGGAGGACAGGGAAACAGATACGCAGTATTTT; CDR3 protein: CASSLEDRETDTQYF
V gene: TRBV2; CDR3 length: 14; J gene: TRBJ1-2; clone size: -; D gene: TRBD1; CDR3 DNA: TGTGCCAGCAGTGAAGCGGGACAGTTCTATGGCTACACCTTC; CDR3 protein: CASSEAGQFYGYTF
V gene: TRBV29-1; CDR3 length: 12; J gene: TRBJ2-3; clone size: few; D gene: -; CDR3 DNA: TGCAGCGTTGGGCCTGGAGGAGATACGCAGTATTTT; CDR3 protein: CSVGPGGDTQYF
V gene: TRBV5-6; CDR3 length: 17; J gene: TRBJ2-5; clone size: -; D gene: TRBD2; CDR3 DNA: TGTGCCAGCAGCTTGGAGGCACTAGCGGGGGGGCGAGAGACCCAGTACTTC; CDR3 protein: CASSLEALAGGRETQYF
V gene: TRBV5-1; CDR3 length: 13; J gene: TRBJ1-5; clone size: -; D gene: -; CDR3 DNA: TGCGCCAGCAGCGCAGGGGCCAATCAGCCCCAGCATTTT; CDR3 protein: CASSAGANQPQHF
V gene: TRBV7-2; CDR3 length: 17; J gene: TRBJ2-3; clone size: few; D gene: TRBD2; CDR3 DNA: TGTGCCAGCAGCCCCCCGGGAGCGGGGGGCCTCACAGATACGCAGTATTTT; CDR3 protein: CASSPPGAGGLTDTQYF
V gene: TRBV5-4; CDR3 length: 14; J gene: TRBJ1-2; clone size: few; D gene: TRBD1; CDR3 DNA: TGTGCCAGCAGGTTCGCAGGGGGGATCTATGGCTACACCTTC; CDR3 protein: CASRFAGGIYGYTF
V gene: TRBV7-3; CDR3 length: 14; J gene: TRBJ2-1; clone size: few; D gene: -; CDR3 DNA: TGTGCCAGCAGCTTCGGAGAGGTGAGCAATGAGCAGTTCTTC; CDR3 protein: CASSFGEVSNEQFF
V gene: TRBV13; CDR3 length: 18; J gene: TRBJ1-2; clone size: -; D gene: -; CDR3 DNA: TGTGCCAGCAGCTTAAGCATGGGGGCCCGACGGGGTAACTATGGCTACACCTTC; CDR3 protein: CASSLSMGARRGNYGYTF
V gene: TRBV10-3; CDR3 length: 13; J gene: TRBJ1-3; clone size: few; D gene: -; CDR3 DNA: TGTGCCGTCGCAGCAAGCTCTGGAAACACCATATATTTT; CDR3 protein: CAVAASSGNTIYF